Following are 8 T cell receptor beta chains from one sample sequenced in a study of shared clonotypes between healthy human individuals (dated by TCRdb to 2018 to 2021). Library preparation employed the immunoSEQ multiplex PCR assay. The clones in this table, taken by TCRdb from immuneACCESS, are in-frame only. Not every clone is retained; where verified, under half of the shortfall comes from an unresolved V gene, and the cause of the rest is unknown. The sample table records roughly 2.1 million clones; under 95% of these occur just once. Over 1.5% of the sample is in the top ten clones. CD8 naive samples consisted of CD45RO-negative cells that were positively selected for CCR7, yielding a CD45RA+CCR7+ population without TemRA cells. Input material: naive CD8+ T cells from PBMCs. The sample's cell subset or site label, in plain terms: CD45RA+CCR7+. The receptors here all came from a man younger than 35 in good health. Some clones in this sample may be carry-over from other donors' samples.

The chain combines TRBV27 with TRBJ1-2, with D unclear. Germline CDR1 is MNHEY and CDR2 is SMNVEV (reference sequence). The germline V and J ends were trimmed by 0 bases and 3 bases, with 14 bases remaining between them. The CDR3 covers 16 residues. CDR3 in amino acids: CASSLSKGLVHYGYTF. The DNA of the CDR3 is TGTGCCAGCAGTTTATCAAAGGGATTAGTTCACTATGGCTACACCTTC.

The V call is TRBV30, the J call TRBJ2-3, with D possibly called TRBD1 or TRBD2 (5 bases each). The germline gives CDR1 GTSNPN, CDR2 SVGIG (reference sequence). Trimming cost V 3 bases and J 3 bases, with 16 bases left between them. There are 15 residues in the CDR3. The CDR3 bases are TGTGCCTGGAGCGGGACCGGATTGGGTACAGATACGCAGTATTTT. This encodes CAWSGTGLGTDTQYF.

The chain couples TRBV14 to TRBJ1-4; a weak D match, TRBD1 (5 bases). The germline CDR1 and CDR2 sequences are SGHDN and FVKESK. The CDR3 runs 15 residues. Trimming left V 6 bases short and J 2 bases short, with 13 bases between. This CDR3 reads CASSPGTLTNEKLFF. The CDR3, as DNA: TGTGCCAGCAGTCCCGGGACTCTTACTAATGAAAAACTGTTTTTT.

Written as DNA, the CDR3 is TGTGCCAGCGCGTGGACTAGCGGGAGACCCAATGAGCAGTTCTTC. Its protein product is CASAWTSGRPNEQFF. The V gene is TRBV9, the J gene TRBJ2-1; 13 positions agree with TRBD2. The V and J ends lost 7 bases and 6 bases, in that order; junction bases with no gene match: 7. Per germline, CDR1 SGDLS and CDR2 YYNGEE. This CDR3 is 15 amino acids long.

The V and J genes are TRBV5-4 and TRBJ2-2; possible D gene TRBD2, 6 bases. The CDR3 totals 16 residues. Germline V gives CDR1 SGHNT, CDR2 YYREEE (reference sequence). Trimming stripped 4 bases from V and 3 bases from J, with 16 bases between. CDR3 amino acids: CASSPAWRADTGELFF. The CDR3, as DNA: TGTGCCAGCAGCCCCGCGTGGAGGGCGGACACCGGGGAGCTGTTTTTT.

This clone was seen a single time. CDR3: CSVGGTSVSKTTYEQYF. The CDR3 DNA sequence: TGCAGCGTGGGGGGGACTAGCGTTAGTAAAACAACCTACGAGCAGTACTTC. The chain joins TRBV29-1 to TRBJ2-7; 10 bases are a match to TRBD2. The CDR3 runs to 17 residues. With 6 bases clipped from V and 2 bases from J, the junction kept 16 bases outside the gene matches. Germline CDR1 SQVTM, CDR2 ANQGSEA.

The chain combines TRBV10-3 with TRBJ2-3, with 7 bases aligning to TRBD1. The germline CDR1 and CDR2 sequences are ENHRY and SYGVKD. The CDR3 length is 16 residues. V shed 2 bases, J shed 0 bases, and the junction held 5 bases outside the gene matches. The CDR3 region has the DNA TGTGCCATCAGTGAGAGGGGGCACATGAGCACAGATACGCAGTATTTT. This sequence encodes CAISERGHMSTDTQYF.

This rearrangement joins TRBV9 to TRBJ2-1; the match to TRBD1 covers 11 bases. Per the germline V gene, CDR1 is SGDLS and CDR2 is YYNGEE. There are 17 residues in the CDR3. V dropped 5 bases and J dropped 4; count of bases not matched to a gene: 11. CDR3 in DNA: TGTGCCAGCAGTTTCCTCAGGGGGACAGGGGGTTACAATGAGCAGTTCTTC. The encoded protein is CASSFLRGTGGYNEQFF.